One sample yielded the 6 T cell receptor beta chains listed below, sequenced in a study of T cells in Graves' hyperthyroidism and ophthalmopathy. Amplification of TCR beta CDR3 regions used RNA as the template. First-round RT-PCR of the TCR CDR3 relied on the HTBI primer set. TCRdb itself ran the multiplex PCR reads through MiXCR, one entry per CDR3 protein. Of approximately 590,000 distinct CDR3 sequences in the sample, approximately 14% were seen once. Sequencing input: blood. The receptors were sampled from a young woman with Graves' hyperthyroidism.

There are many counts of this clonotype. The chain employs TRBV7-2 and TRBJ2-3, with TRBD2 matching 7 bases. J lost 9 bases, V lost 5 bases, and 20 bases had no gene match. CDR3 size: 17 residues. Germline assignment: CDR1 SGHTA and CDR2 FQGNSA. The CDR3 loop is CASSPFQGRDGVWTQYF. The DNA for the CDR3 is TGTGCCAGCAGCCCCTTCCAAGGGAGGGATGGGGTATGGACGCAGTATTTT.

This chain joins TRBV28 and TRBJ2-1; D not resolved. The V end was cut by 5 bases, the J end by 2 bases, with 13 bases between. The CDR3 is 15 amino acids. The germline V gene encodes CDR1 MDHEN and CDR2 SYDVKM. DNA of the CDR3: TGTGCCAGCAGTCTCCGTGTAATAGCCTACAATGAGCAGTTCTTC. As protein: CASSLRVIAYNEQFF.

This clonotype was detected many times. DNA of the CDR3: TGTGCCAGCTGGGGGGAGTGGGGTGAGCAGTTCTTC. It yields the protein CASWGEWGEQFF. The V call is TRBV12-3 or TRBV12-4, the J call TRBJ2-1, with D perhaps matching TRBD2 (6 bases). V dropped 8 bases and J dropped 9 bases, with 14 bases sitting between them. This CDR3 is built from 12 residues.

This clonotype was counted a few times. The gene calls are TRBV7-3 and TRBJ1-4, with a weak D call TRBD1 (5 bases). V lost 2 bases and J lost 0, with 16 bases in between. The CDR3 totals 18 residues. Germline-derived CDR1 and CDR2 are SGHTA and FQGTGA. The CDR3 sequence: CASSLVCRGDATNEKLFF. The DNA for the CDR3 is TGTGCCAGCAGCTTAGTATGTAGGGGCGACGCAACTAATGAAAAACTGTTTTTT.

In the case of this clonotype: A read error is possible here, since a much larger clone lies one base away. The V gene is TRBV2, the J gene TRBJ1-5; unclear D gene. The CDR3 has 16 amino acids. Germline CDR1 and CDR2: SNHLY and FYNNEI. V lost 4 bases, J lost 4 bases, and 17 bases lay in between. The CDR3 coding sequence is TGTGCCAGCAGTGGGCCGCTGGACGGGAGAAATCAGCCCCAGCATTTT. Protein product: CASSGPLDGRNQPQHF.

The rearrangement uses TRBV10-3 and TRBJ1-2; D is undetermined. Germline lookup yields CDR1 ENHRY and CDR2 SYGVKD. This CDR3 has 15 amino acids. Deletions cut 2 bases from V and 7 bases from J, with 17 bases between. The CDR3 DNA follows: TGTGCCATCAGTGAGCCCCCGCCCCATTCTGGTGGCTACACCTTC. It encodes CAISEPPPHSGGYTF.